This T cell receptor (beta chain) was recovered during a study of CD8 T cells in Susac syndrome (dated by TCRdb to between 2017 and 2020). About the full investigation: The study used repertoire sequencing to test whether antigen drove CD8+ T cell activation and differentiation in Susac syndrome. Clonality of the CD8+ T cell repertoire was compared between more than 10 healthy donors, some 14 Susac syndrome patients and under 19 multiple sclerosis patients.

As to this clonotype: Its antigen remains unidentified. No qualities accompany the bases; no much larger clone lies one base away.

Paper-wide results and their limitations: The number of individuals in the TCR sequencing and HLA analysis was recognized as being relatively small.

High-throughput TCR beta sequencing profiled peripheral blood CD8+ and CD4+ T cells from healthy donors, Susac syndrome patients and multiple sclerosis patients. The multiple sclerosis controls were treatment-naive patients whose relapsing-remitting disease, either stable or active, fulfilled the revised McDonald criteria. CD8+ TEMRA cells were enriched by FACS, while bulk CD8+ and CD4+ T cells were purified by magnetic negative isolation. Blood was collected in EDTA tubes and processed within 24 hours, with PBMCs isolated through density gradient centrifugation. PBMCs intended for TCR sequencing were cryopreserved in liquid nitrogen and thawed later in a water bath at 37 degrees C. A purity of at least 90% was achieved for sorted or isolated CD4+, CD8+ and CD8+ TEMRA cells. RNA was extracted using the RNeasy kit, and roughly 0.5 to 1 ug of the RNA was reverse transcribed with random hexamers. TCR beta CDR3 regions were amplified with the immunoSEQ multiplex PCR assay covering 54 Vbeta and 13 Jbeta segments. To correct PCR amplification bias, a synthetic template baseline was used for both primer optimization and computational correction. The paper's processing steps were these. Reads were annotated to V, D and J genes per IMGT and analyzed with immunoSEQ Analyzer, keeping only productive sequences. Clonality was computed as one minus Shannon entropy normalized by log2 of the number of productive unique sequences. For each patient and control, public and private clones were evaluated among the 100 most prevalent clones. Susac-specific clones were defined as absent from healthy and MS cohorts, over a thousand published viral clones and other ImmuneACCESS disease sequences. The raw public reads went through TCRdb reprocessing: fastp at Q25, MiXCR clone calling, in-frame beta chains kept. Records with the same CDR3 protein are collapsed into one entry carrying the most frequent genes and DNA. The V and J calls shown here were made by TCRdb, not taken from the authors' results. A total of 400,000 to 550,000 distinct CDR3 sequences appear in this sample, 85% to 90% of them only once. Around 0.12% of the sample goes to the ten largest clones.

The V and J ends are trimmed by 6 bases and 3 bases, leaving 12 bases between them. The CDR3, from cysteine to phenylalanine, totals 13 residues. The kept DNA is CDR3 alone, 39 bases in frame from the first base. In the germline V gene, CDR1 corresponds to SNHLY and CDR2 to FYNNEI. Sequenced sample: CD8+ T cells from PBMCs. Recombination connected TRBV2 to TRBJ2-7; confidence is insufficient to name the D gene. This sequence originates from a human donor with multiple sclerosis. In nucleotides, the sequence is TGTGCCAGCAGGCGGCCGCCCCTCTACGAGCAGTACTTC. Its coded protein is CASRRPPLYEQYF.